The clone carrying this T cell receptor (beta chain) appeared once. These data come from a study of shared clonotypes between healthy human individuals. The V gene end was trimmed by 4 bases and the J gene end by 4 bases; junction bases not matched to a gene: 5. Germline lookup yields CDR1 SEHNR and CDR2 FQNEAQ (reference sequence). This CDR3 region has 14 residues. It was on ten immunoSEQ deep assay plates that unsorted PBMC DNA was sequenced. TCRdb keeps only in-frame clones here, not all; method: immunoSEQ multiplex PCR. The data contain about 510,000 clones, 79% of them seen just once; the ten biggest clones take up roughly 13%.

What was sequenced was PBMCs. V usage is TRBV7-9 and J usage is TRBJ1-1; 8 bases agree with TRBD1. This sequence was found in a woman aged 40 to 49 in good health. Some clones in this sample may be carry-over from other donors' samples. CDR3 bases: TGTGCCAGCAGCTACCCCACAGGGGGCACTGAAGCTTTCTTT. Residues: CASSYPTGGTEAFF.